This T cell receptor beta chain was sequenced for a study of identical twins. The study, taken as a whole, reports: For out-of-frame alpha sequences shared by twins, low generation probability was in excess. Models underestimated TCR alpha sharing (out-of-frame) in monozygotic twins. Zero-insertion analyses could be partly confounded by invariant MAIT and iNKT cells.

A universal primer site came from template switching; cDNA carried unique molecular identifiers. TCRdb re-called the 5' RACE reads with MiXCR, one entry per CDR3 protein. Among 500,000 to 650,000 distinct CDR3 sequences listed, around 22% were seen once. This clonotype was detected only a few times. Antigen unknown. Separately, the same data were catalogued under a study of yellow fever vaccine responses in identical twins.

The sequence was collected from a woman under 30 in good health. The sequenced sample consisted of CD4+ T cells sorted from blood.

CDR3 bases: TGTGCCAGCAGTTACAGGGGAGGCTTGAGCTCCTACGAGCAGTACGTC. Translating gives CASSYRGGLSSYEQYV. The chain combines TRBV6-2 or TRBV6-3 with TRBJ2-7; possibly TRBD2 for D (6 bases). This CDR3 is built from 16 residues. V was shortened by 2 bases and J by 0 bases, with 14 bases between the two germline ends. Per germline, CDR1 MNHEY and CDR2 SVGEGT.